Shown below are 26 T cell receptor beta chains from a single sample sequenced in a study of early T cells in non-severe SARS-CoV-2 infection. TCRdb re-analysed the 5' RACE reads in MiXCR, keeping a single row per CDR3 protein. The sample gives more than 65,000 distinct CDR3 sequences, roughly 12% of which show up once; around 2.9% is in the top ten. This specimen consisted of whole blood, obtained at baseline. The receptor source for this set is an adult who was a healthcare worker with PCR-confirmed SARS-CoV-2 infection or an uninfected control (not recorded which).

The gene calls are TRBV10-2 and TRBJ2-1; 8 positions agree with TRBD2. CDR1 and CDR2 from the germline V gene are WSHSY and SAAADI. This CDR3 comprises 14 residues. After removal of 8 bases from V and 1 base from J, the junction contained 4 bases not matched to a gene. In DNA form, the CDR3 reads TGCGCCAGCTCCCGGGGGGGATCCTACAATGAGCAGTTCTTC. Its protein is CASSRGGSYNEQFF.

The chain joins TRBV7-9 to TRBJ2-3; D is possibly TRBD2 (5 bases). V lost 2 bases and J lost 1, with 16 bases in between. The CDR3 consists of 17 residues. Germline V gives CDR1 SEHNR, CDR2 FQNEAQ (reference sequence). This CDR3 reads CASSLSSFLTGTDTQYF. The CDR3 region has the DNA TGTGCCAGCAGCTTATCTAGCTTCCTAACGGGCACAGATACGCAGTATTTT. The full variable domain, with the rest looked up from reference TRBV7-9 and TRBJ2-3, is DTGVSQNPRHKITKRGQNVTFRCDPISEHNRLYWYRQTLGQGPEFLTYFQNEAQLEKSRLLSDRFSAERPKGSFSTLEIQRTEQGDSAMYLCASSLSSFLTGTDTQYFGPGTRLTVL.

This chain links TRBV12-3 or TRBV12-4 with TRBJ1-4; D unclear. CDR3 length: 13 residues. With 5 bases removed from V and 6 bases from J, the gap between germline ends came to 10 bases. The CDR3 DNA is TGTGCCAGCAGTATGGTACGGGATGAAAAACTGTTTTTT. Protein sequence: CASSMVRDEKLFF.

The V gene is TRBV10-2, the J gene TRBJ1-5; perhaps TRBD1 as D (6 bases). CDR1 and CDR2 from the germline V gene are WSHSY and SAAADI. This CDR3 spans 13 amino acids. V gave up 2 bases and J gave up 10 bases, with 12 bases separating them. CDR3 protein: CASSEQRTDPQHF. The CDR3 coding sequence is TGCGCCAGCAGTGAGCAGAGGACAGACCCCCAGCATTTT.

The chain carries TRBV10-2 and TRBJ2-7; D gene unclear. The ends were cut back, 4 bases at V and 2 bases at J, with 9 bases in the middle. The germline V gene has CDR1 WSHSY and CDR2 SAAADI. The CDR3 has 13 residues. The CDR3 spells CASSVEETYEQYF. CDR3 nucleotides: TGCGCCAGCAGTGTTGAGGAAACCTACGAGCAGTACTTC.

This clonotype was seen a handful of times. This chain connects TRBV11-2 to TRBJ2-5, with D perhaps matching TRBD2 (5 bases). Trimming left V 5 bases short and J 0 bases short, with 10 bases between. The CDR3 has 14 residues. Germline V gene sequence: CDR1 SGHAT, CDR2 FQNNGV. The CDR3 protein is CASSPGLDQETQYF. Here the CDR3 DNA reads TGTGCCAGCAGCCCCGGACTCGACCAAGAGACCCAGTACTTC.

This rearrangement joins TRBV7-2 to TRBJ2-3, with 12 positions matching TRBD1. Germline V CDR1 and CDR2: SGHTA, FQGNSA. The V gene end was trimmed by 6 bases and the J gene end by 4 bases; junction bases not matched to a gene: 5. The CDR3 runs 15 residues. The CDR3, as DNA: TGTGCCAGCAGGTTGGGACAGGGGGCGGCAGATACGCAGTATTTT. Protein: CASRLGQGAADTQYF.

A few counts support this clonotype. The rearrangement links TRBV2 to TRBJ2-7, with 9 bases fitting TRBD1. Germline lookup yields CDR1 SNHLY and CDR2 FYNNEI. CDR3 size: 15 residues. V dropped 7 bases and J dropped 0; count of bases not matched to a gene: 7. CDR3 nucleotides: TGTGCCAGCACCGACAGGGGGGGACCCTCCTACGAGCAGTACTTC. It yields the protein CASTDRGGPSYEQYF.

This clonotype was seen ten or more times. The chain combines TRBV19 with TRBJ1-5; maybe TRBD1 (5 bases). CDR3 size: 17 residues. Trimming took 7 bases from V and 0 from J, leaving 19 bases between them. The germline gives CDR1 LNHDA, CDR2 SQIVND (reference sequence). In DNA form, the CDR3 reads TGTGCCAGTACCCCTCCCAGGGCGTATTATAGCAATCAGCCCCAGCATTTT. Translation: CASTPPRAYYSNQPQHF.

J is TRBJ2-1 and V is TRBV14; D unresolved. V shed 0 bases and J shed 11 bases, with 11 bases lying between them. Germline loops: CDR1 SGHDN, CDR2 FVKESK. This CDR3 is built from 13 residues. The CDR3 here is CASSQDVATQQFF. The CDR3 DNA sequence: TGTGCCAGCAGCCAAGATGTCGCCACCCAGCAGTTCTTC.

This clonotype turned up a few times. This rearrangement joins TRBV7-6 to TRBJ2-1, with a tentative D call TRBD1 (6 bases). Per the germline V gene, CDR1 is SGHVS and CDR2 is FNYEAQ. Trimming cost V 0 bases and J 5 bases, with 11 bases left between them. The length of the CDR3 is 15 residues. In DNA, the CDR3 is TGTGCCAGCAGCTTAGCACAGGGCCCCGACAATGAGCAGTTCTTC. This encodes CASSLAQGPDNEQFF.

This clonotype has more than one count but fewer than ten. The V gene is TRBV29-1, the J gene TRBJ1-2; no clear D. The CDR3 totals 8 residues. V was trimmed by 4 bases and J by 8 bases, leaving 2 bases between them. Germline CDR1 is SQVTM and CDR2 is ANQGSEA. The DNA for the CDR3 is TGCAGCGTTGGGGGCTACACCTTC. Translated, it gives CSVGGYTF.

This clonotype was seen repeatedly, ten times or more. The rearrangement links TRBV5-6 to TRBJ2-7, with D perhaps given as TRBD1 or TRBD2 (5 bases each). The CDR3 spans 18 residues. V lost 9 bases and J 0 bases, leaving 28 bases between the germline ends. Germline-derived CDR1 and CDR2 are SGHDT and YYEEEE. CDR3 protein: CATKRRRTRLMSSYEQYF. Here the CDR3 DNA reads TGTGCCACCAAGCGTCGGAGGACACGGCTGATGAGCTCCTACGAGCAGTACTTC.

In this sample, this clonotype turned up a few times. The chain carries TRBV9 and TRBJ1-2; D might be TRBD1 (5 bases). Germline V lookup: CDR1 SGDLS, CDR2 YYNGEE. Trimming removed 3 bases at V and 7 bases at J, with 13 bases between. The CDR3 has 13 amino acids. The CDR3 nucleotides read TGTGCCAGCAGCGCCATCTTCCAGGGTGGCTACACCTTC. Its protein product is CASSAIFQGGYTF.

The gene calls are TRBV10-1 and TRBJ2-1; 10 nucleotides agree with TRBD2. The ends lost 4 bases at V and 11 bases at J; junction bases unmatched: 5. Germline V gene data show CDR1 as WNHNN and CDR2 as SYGVQD (reference sequence). The CDR3 is 13 residues long. CDR3 nucleotides: TGCGCCAGCAGTGCCAGCGGGGGGGCTCAGCAGTTCTTC. This codes for CASSASGGAQQFF.

The table lists this clonotype with a count of one. V and J are TRBV16 and TRBJ1-1, with TRBD1 identical over 8 bases. Germline V CDR1 and CDR2: KGHSY, FQNENV. The length of the CDR3 is 15 residues. Losses at the gene ends were 2 bases for V and 1 base for J; bases not matched to a gene: 3. As DNA, the CDR3 is TGTGCCAGCAGCCAAAGAGGACAGGGGAACACTGAAGCTTTCTTT. This encodes CASSQRGQGNTEAFF.

For the CDR3, the DNA is TGTGCCAGCAGTTCGACAGCTTCCTACGAGCAGTACTTC. Amino acids: CASSSTASYEQYF. J is TRBJ2-7 and V is TRBV12-3 or TRBV12-4; D perhaps matches TRBD1 (5 bases). The CDR3 extends over 13 amino acids. Trimming removed 4 bases from V and 1 base from J, with 8 bases in between.

The chain's CDR3 is CSVIRDVYGYTF. CDR3 bases: TGCAGCGTCATACGGGACGTCTATGGCTACACCTTC. The chain uses TRBV29-1 and TRBJ1-2; possibly TRBD1 for D (5 bases). The germline V gene encodes CDR1 SQVTM and CDR2 ANQGSEA. The CDR3 covers 12 residues. V shed 6 bases and J shed 4 bases, with 12 bases lying between them. Full variable domain (missing parts from reference TRBV29-1 and TRBJ1-2): SAVISQKPSRDICQRGTSLTIQCQVDSQVTMMFWYRQQPGQSLTLIATANQGSEATYESGFVIDKFPISRPNLTFSTLTVSNMSPEDSSIYLCSVIRDVYGYTFGSGTRLTVV.

V gene TRBV29-1 combines with J gene TRBJ2-5, with D perhaps matching TRBD1 (7 bases). The V gene's germline CDR1 is SQVTM and CDR2 ANQGSEA. This CDR3 region has 12 residues. V lost 6 bases and J lost 2, with 10 bases in between. CDR3: CSVGGQQETQYF. The CDR3 DNA sequence: TGCAGCGTGGGGGGACAGCAAGAGACCCAGTACTTC.

This clonotype has at least ten counts. CDR3 protein: CASKYSSYNEQFF. The CDR3 DNA follows: TGTGCCAGCAAGTACAGCTCCTACAATGAGCAGTTCTTC. This chain links TRBV6-2 or TRBV6-3 with TRBJ2-1; D is unclear. The CDR3 has 13 residues. Germline loops: CDR1 MNHEY, CDR2 SVGEGT. V was clipped by 7 bases and J by 0 bases, with 7 bases between them.

This clonotype was counted only a few times. The rearrangement links TRBV10-3 to TRBJ1-1; TRBD1 matches 7 bases. This CDR3 is built from 13 residues. Germline V gene lookup returns CDR1 ENHRY and CDR2 SYGVKD. Trimming at V came to 6 bases and at J to 5 bases, leaving 6 bases not matched to a gene. CDR3 DNA sequence: TGTGCCATCAGCATGACAGGGAGAACTGAAGCTTTCTTT. Its protein product is CAISMTGRTEAFF.

This chain joins TRBV11-2 and TRBJ2-1; D is perhaps TRBD2 (7 bases). The V and J ends lost 0 bases and 9 bases respectively, with 21 bases between them. The germline CDR1 and CDR2 sequences are SGHAT and FQNNGV. The CDR3 has 17 amino acids. Here the CDR3 DNA reads TGTGCCAGCAGCTTAGATCCGGGGGGCCCCCGACGGGGTGAGCAGTTCTTC. Amino acid sequence: CASSLDPGGPRRGEQFF.

This clonotype appeared many times. This rearrangement joins TRBV6-5 to TRBJ2-7, with 10 bases that match TRBD2. This CDR3 has 17 residues. The germline V gene has CDR1 MNHEY and CDR2 SVGAGI. V dropped 1 base and J dropped 0; count of bases not matched to a gene: 6. CDR3: CASSYWSSGGSSYEQYF. The CDR3, as DNA: TGTGCCAGCAGTTACTGGTCTAGCGGGGGTAGCTCCTACGAGCAGTACTTC.

This clonotype has just a few counts. The chain recombines TRBV20-1 with TRBJ2-1; 9 bases are shared with TRBD2. The CDR3 runs to 14 residues. Germline V gene data show CDR1 as DFQATT and CDR2 as SNEGSKA (reference sequence). The chain's CDR3 is CSCPASGADNEQFF. The CDR3 nucleotides are TGCAGCTGCCCCGCTAGCGGGGCAGACAATGAGCAGTTCTTC.

This clonotype showed up many times. This rearrangement joins TRBV7-3 to TRBJ2-3; TRBD2 matches 10 bases. CDR3 size: 15 residues. Looked up from germline, CDR1 is SGHTA and CDR2 is FQGTGA. J gave up 4 bases and V 2 bases, and 3 bases lay outside the gene matches. CDR3 region: CASSLLTSGADTQYF. Written as DNA, the CDR3 is TGTGCCAGCAGCTTATTAACTAGCGGGGCAGATACGCAGTATTTT. Using reference TRBV7-3 and TRBJ2-3 for the parts outside the CDR3, the full variable domain is GAGVSQTPSNKVTEKGKYVELRCDPISGHTALYWYRQSLGQGPEFLIYFQGTGAADDSGLPNDRFFAVRPEGSVSTLKIQRTERGDSAVYLCASSLLTSGADTQYFGPGTRLTVL.

V is TRBV5-6 and J is TRBJ2-3; 12 nucleotides line up with TRBD2. Germline V gene data show CDR1 as SGHDT and CDR2 as YYEEEE. V lost 4 bases to trimming and J lost 7 bases; unmatched junction nucleotides: 10. The CDR3 loop spans 16 amino acids. Here the CDR3 DNA reads TGTGCCAGCAGCCATTTCTCTAGCGGGGGGGCAAATACGCAGTATTTT. Its protein is CASSHFSSGGANTQYF.